This T cell receptor (beta chain) was sequenced during a study of technical replicates of blood from a handful of donors. The CDR3 is 13 residues long. The J segment lost 6 bases and the V segment lost 7 bases, leaving 5 bases of the junction unmatched. The germline CDR1 and CDR2 sequences are LNHDA and SQIVND (reference sequence). The method was immunoSEQ multiplex PCR; TCRdb's version includes in-frame clones alone and lacks a portion of them. This sample has tens of thousands of clones, with 91% found just once. The chain has TRBV19 and TRBJ2-3; 9 bases map to TRBD1. The sequenced material came from T cells isolated from PBMCs. This clonotype was obtained from a human donor in good health. Some clones in this sample may be carry-over from other donors' samples. This chain's CDR3 is CASTNRGRDTQYF. CDR3 DNA: TGTGCCAGTACCAACAGGGGGCGGGATACGCAGTATTTT.